This T cell receptor (beta chain) came from a study of identical twins. Trimming at V came to 1 base and at J to 10 bases, leaving 7 bases not matched to a gene. CDR3 length: 16 residues. Per the germline V gene, CDR1 is SGHKS and CDR2 is YYEKEE (reference sequence). Each cDNA held unique molecular identifiers, and template switching gave it a universal primer site. TCRdb called the 5' RACE reads again in MiXCR, with one record for every CDR3 protein. Here the sample spans about 300,000 distinct CDR3 sequences, roughly an eighth being singletons. This clonotype was counted many times. Its antigen is unidentified. Broader study findings: When twins shared out-of-frame alpha sequences, those sequences had excess low generation probability. The study found that models underestimated out-of-frame TCR alpha sharing in monozygotic twins. Cord blood's abundant beta clonotypes had fewer insertions, unlike memory repertoires.

The same sample was also used in a study of yellow fever vaccine responses in identical twins.

The V gene is TRBV5-5, the J gene TRBJ2-1; the match to TRBD2 covers 14 bases. This sequence was found in a woman between 18 and 29 years old in good health. What was sequenced was CD8+ T cells sorted from blood. As DNA, the CDR3 is TGTGCCAGCAGCTTGACCGGGACTAGCGGGGGTGTGGAGCAGTTCTTC. Translating it yields CASSLTGTSGGVEQFF.